The 6 T cell receptor beta chains below come from one sample, sequenced in a study of chemoradiotherapy in HPV16-positive cancers. Some clones are missing from TCRdb's copy, which holds only in-frame ones; the method was immunoSEQ multiplex PCR. This sample carries roughly 39,000 clones, around 82% of them seen once, and the ten largest clones take about 5.5%. The sequences come from blood, collected from a patient who underwent chemoradiotherapy. These TCRs come from a human donor with HPV-associated anogenital cancer.

The chain combines TRBV7-2 with TRBJ2-3; tentative D call: TRBD1 (5 bases). Germline-derived CDR1 and CDR2 are SGHTA and FQGNSA. The CDR3 covers 15 residues. Trimming took off 4 bases at V and 5 bases at J, with 16 bases between the two ends. This CDR3 is CASSSPPEGVDTQYF. CDR3 sequence (DNA): TGTGCCAGCAGCTCCCCCCCGGAAGGGGTAGATACGCAGTATTTT.

The J gene is TRBJ2-1, the V gene TRBV14; 8 bases line up with TRBD2. Germline assignment: CDR1 SGHDN and CDR2 FVKESK. V was clipped by 4 bases and J by 9 bases; unmatched bases: 11. This CDR3 is 15 amino acids long. This CDR3 reads CASSRQAGLALEQFF. In nucleotides, the CDR3 is TGTGCCAGCAGCCGCCAGGCCGGACTAGCACTTGAGCAGTTCTTC.

The chain combines TRBV6-5 with TRBJ1-1; TRBD1 is a possible D gene (6 bases). This CDR3 has 14 amino acids. The V gene's germline CDR1 is MNHEY and CDR2 SVGAGI. Trimming removed 6 bases at V and 1 base at J, with 12 bases between. The CDR3 loop reads CASSLRTANTEAFF. CDR3 in DNA: TGTGCCAGCAGCCTCCGGACAGCGAACACTGAAGCTTTCTTT.

This chain joins TRBV14 and TRBJ1-1, with TRBD1 matching over 7 bases. This CDR3 region has 13 residues. CDR1 and CDR2 (germline): SGHDN, FVKESK. V was clipped by 4 bases and J by 10 bases; unmatched bases: 9. The CDR3 loop is CASSRTGAPGAFF. The DNA of the CDR3 is TGTGCCAGCAGCCGGACAGGAGCGCCAGGAGCTTTCTTT.

CDR3 amino acids: CASSSQGGTEAFF. CDR3 nucleotides: TGCGCCAGCAGCTCACAGGGGGGGACTGAAGCTTTCTTT. The J gene is TRBJ1-1, the V gene TRBV5-1; 8 bases match TRBD1. Losses at the gene ends were 3 bases for V and 5 bases for J; bases not matched to a gene: 3. The CDR3 totals 13 residues. Germline V gene sequence: CDR1 SGHRS, CDR2 YFSETQ.

The chain has TRBV18 and TRBJ1-3; D uncertain. V shed 3 bases and J shed 3 bases, with 9 bases lying between them. This CDR3 has 14 residues. The germline CDR1 and CDR2 sequences are KGHSH and LQKENI. CDR3 DNA sequence: TGTGCCAGCTCACCGATTGGGGATGGAAACACCATATATTTT. Translating it yields CASSPIGDGNTIYF.